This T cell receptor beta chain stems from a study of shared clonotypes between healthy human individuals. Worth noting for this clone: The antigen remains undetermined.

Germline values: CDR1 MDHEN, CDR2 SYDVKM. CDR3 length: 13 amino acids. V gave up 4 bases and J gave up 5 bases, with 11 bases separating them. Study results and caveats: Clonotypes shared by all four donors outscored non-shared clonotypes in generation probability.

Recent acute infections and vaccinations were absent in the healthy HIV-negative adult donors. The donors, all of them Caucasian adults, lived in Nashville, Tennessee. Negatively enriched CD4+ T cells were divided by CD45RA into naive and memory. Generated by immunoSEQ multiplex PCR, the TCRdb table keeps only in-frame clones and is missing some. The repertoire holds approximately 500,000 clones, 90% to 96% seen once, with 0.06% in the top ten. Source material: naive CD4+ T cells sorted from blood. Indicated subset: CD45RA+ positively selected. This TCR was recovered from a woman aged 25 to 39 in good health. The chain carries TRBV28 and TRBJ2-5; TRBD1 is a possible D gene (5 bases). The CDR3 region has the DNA TGTGCCAGCAGTTGGCCAGGGCGGGAGACCCAGTACTTC. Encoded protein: CASSWPGRETQYF.